Listed below are T cell receptor beta chains from one sample, sequenced in a study of beta chain features in type 1 diabetes. Clones were sequenced by immunoSEQ multiplex PCR, and TCRdb holds only the in-frame ones, with some missing. The sample records some 290,000 clones, more than 13% being singletons. Material for sequencing was naive CD4+ T cells from blood. All receptors come from a young man with type 1 diabetes. CDR3s include the opening cysteine and the closing phenylalanine or tryptophan. D genes are given only for firm matches. The size entry is marked missing in some rows and otherwise reads once, few, many or a size class.

-	TRBV2	few	TRBJ1-5	CASSTEQRQHF	TGTGCCAGCAGTACTGAGCAGCGCCAGCATTTT
-	TRBV27	few	TRBJ1-1	CASSSSRATEAFF	TGTGCCAGCAGTTCGTCGAGGGCCACTGAAGCTTTCTTT
TRBD1	TRBV2	-	TRBJ2-6	CASSETTGAGANVLTF	TGTGCCAGCAGCGAGACTACAGGGGCTGGGGCCAACGTCCTGACTTTC
-	TRBV19	few	TRBJ1-5	CASTFGTRNQPQHF	TGTGCCAGTACCTTCGGGACACGGAATCAGCCCCAGCATTTT
TRBD1	TRBV14	few	TRBJ2-7	CASSRTGGNEQYF	TGTGCCAGCAGTCGGACAGGGGGCAACGAGCAGTACTTC
-	TRBV18	few	TRBJ2-1	CASSPQESGEQFF	TGTGCCAGCTCACCACAGGAATCGGGTGAGCAGTTCTTC
TRBD1	TRBV7-2	once	TRBJ2-7	CASSTRDSSYEQYF	TGTGCCAGCAGCACCCGGGACAGCTCCTACGAGCAGTACTTC
TRBD1	TRBV7-2	-	TRBJ1-5	CASSPQGGQPQHF	TGTGCCAGCAGCCCACAGGGGGGTCAGCCCCAGCATTTT
TRBD2	TRBV29-1	-	TRBJ2-1	CSDGGSYNEQFF	TGCAGTGACGGGGGGTCCTACAATGAGCAGTTCTTC
-	TRBV6-5	-	TRBJ2-5	CASSYSNREETQYF	TGTGCCAGCAGTTACTCTAACAGGGAAGAGACCCAGTACTTC
TRBD2	TRBV7-3	few	TRBJ2-1	CASSLNSGSLNEQFF	TGTGCCAGCAGCTTAAATAGCGGGAGTTTGAATGAGCAGTTCTTC
TRBD2	TRBV5-1	few	TRBJ2-1	CASSLALAEYNEQFF	TGCGCCAGCAGCTTGGCGCTAGCGGAGTACAATGAGCAGTTCTTC
TRBD2	TRBV19	-	TRBJ2-2	CASTKRENPGELFF	TGTGCCAGTACAAAGCGGGAGAACCCCGGGGAGCTGTTTTTT
-	TRBV28	-	TRBJ2-1	CASRGGLRGEQFF	TGTGCCAGCCGCGGAGGGTTGCGAGGTGAGCAGTTCTTC
-	TRBV28	few	TRBJ2-1	CASSFKRFTYNEQFF	TGTGCCAGCAGTTTCAAGCGGTTTACCTACAATGAGCAGTTCTTC
TRBD2	TRBV4-2	-	TRBJ2-1	CASSQGSSGSWNEQFF	TGTGCCAGCAGCCAAGGATCTAGCGGGAGTTGGAATGAGCAGTTCTTC
TRBD2	TRBV4-2	-	TRBJ2-5	CASSQGGSGRLETQYF	TGTGCCAGCAGCCAAGGGGGTAGCGGGAGATTAGAGACCCAGTACTTC
TRBD2	TRBV19	few	TRBJ2-5	CASSSLRGVRQETQYF	TGTGCCAGTAGTAGTCTGCGGGGGGTACGCCAAGAGACCCAGTACTTC
TRBD2	TRBV11-1	-	TRBJ2-1	CASSTSSFLAAYNEQFF	TGTGCCAGCAGCACTAGCAGCTTCCTAGCGGCCTACAATGAGCAGTTCTTC
-	TRBV5-1	few	TRBJ1-1	CASSLQGSTEAFF	TGCGCCAGCAGCTTACAGGGATCCACTGAAGCTTTCTTT
-	TRBV28	-	TRBJ1-1	CASSSSNTEAFF	TGTGCCAGCAGTTCGAGTAACACTGAAGCTTTCTTT
TRBD1	TRBV19	-	TRBJ2-7	CASSPGTGIYEQYF	TGTGCCAGTAGTCCCGGGACAGGGATCTACGAGCAGTACTTC